The 30 T cell receptor beta chains below come from one sample, sequenced in a study of monozygotic twins with inflammatory bowel disease. With the 5' RACE reads reprocessed, TCRdb shows one record per CDR3 protein and no DNA. The listing contains just over 300,000 distinct CDR3 sequences. Sequenced input: blood. These receptor sequences come from a human donor with ulcerative colitis or Crohn's disease, or a healthy co-twin of an affected twin (not recorded which).

The genes are TRBV7-8 and TRBJ1-4; absent DNA, TCRdb's TRBD1 call cannot be checked. The CDR3 has 15 amino acids. Looked up from germline, CDR1 is SGHVS and CDR2 is FQNEAQ. CDR3 sequence: CASSYRLGAREKLFF.

The V and J genes are TRBV28 and TRBJ1-5. The length of the CDR3 is 17 residues. Germline V gives CDR1 MDHEN, CDR2 SYDVKM. The CDR3 region is CASSLIQGPAGTQPQHF.

The genes are TRBV20-1 and TRBJ2-7; TCRdb selects TRBD1, and the lack of DNA leaves this call unchecked. This CDR3 comprises 15 residues. In germline, CDR1 is DFQATT, CDR2 SNEGSKA (reference sequence). The CDR3 loop is CSARSLQGLAYEQYF.

The rearrangement joins TRBV27 to TRBJ2-7; the TCRdb call, TRBD2, lacks DNA for checking. Germline V lookup: CDR1 MNHEY, CDR2 SMNVEV (reference sequence). This CDR3 has 19 residues. CDR3 sequence reads: CATYVSAGLICAWAYEQYF.

The rearrangement uses TRBV18 and TRBJ2-7; TCRdb selects TRBD1, and the lack of DNA leaves this call unchecked. Germline values: CDR1 KGHSH, CDR2 LQKENI. CDR3 length: 14 residues. The CDR3 region is CASSPGQGSDEQYF.

The chain employs TRBV7-2 and TRBJ2-3. The length of the CDR3 is 14 residues. Germline CDR1 SGHTA, CDR2 FQGNSA. The CDR3 region is CASSLGASTDTQYF.

V is TRBV12-3 or TRBV12-4 and J is TRBJ2-3; TCRdb indicates TRBD1, and absent DNA this call remains unverified. The CDR3 totals 15 residues. The CDR3 spells CASRGPAASTDTQYF.

The chain recombines TRBV6-1 with TRBJ1-3. The CDR3 is made up of 14 amino acids. Germline V gene lookup returns CDR1 MNHNS and CDR2 SASEGT. The CDR3 spells CASIGEGGGNTIYF.

The CDR3: CASSSIEGLYNEQFF. The chain joins TRBV6-5 to TRBJ2-1; absent DNA, TCRdb's TRBD2 call cannot be checked. This CDR3 is 15 amino acids long. Per the germline V gene, CDR1 is MNHEY and CDR2 is SVGAGI.

The genes are TRBV7-8 and TRBJ1-1. Germline V lookup: CDR1 SGHVS, CDR2 FQNEAQ. This CDR3 region has 14 residues. This CDR3 is CASSLVWQNTEAFF.

V usage is TRBV28 and J usage is TRBJ2-1; the TCRdb D gene call, TRBD1, has no DNA to confirm it. CDR1 and CDR2 (germline): MDHEN, SYDVKM. The CDR3 loop spans 14 amino acids. The CDR3 loop reads CASTSGGQYNEQFF.

CDR3 residues: CSARKDTKLFF. V is TRBV20-1 and J is TRBJ1-4; TCRdb designates TRBD1, a call that cannot be tested without DNA. The germline gives CDR1 DFQATT, CDR2 SNEGSKA (reference sequence). This CDR3 is 11 amino acids long.

The CDR3 loop is CAWNSGGRKAEQFF. The chain recombines TRBV30 with TRBJ2-1; TCRdb's D call, TRBD1, is unchecked because there is no DNA. Germline values: CDR1 GTSNPN, CDR2 SVGIG (reference sequence). This CDR3 spans 14 amino acids.

V gene TRBV4-2 combines with J gene TRBJ2-2. Germline V lookup: CDR1 LGHNA, CDR2 YNFKEQ. This CDR3 spans 15 amino acids. The CDR3 here is CASSQGGLNTGELFF.

J is TRBJ2-3 and V is TRBV6-2 or TRBV6-3; TCRdb gives TRBD2 as the D gene, but with no DNA this cannot be confirmed. The length of the CDR3 is 17 residues. CDR1 and CDR2 (germline): MNHEY, SVGEGT. CDR3 in amino acids: CASSYNKLAESTDTQYF.

The chain couples TRBV12-3 or TRBV12-4 to TRBJ1-5. The CDR3 spans 13 residues. CDR3 loop: CASSQPNYQPQHF.

The chain employs TRBV5-1 and TRBJ2-1; TCRdb designates TRBD1, a call that cannot be tested without DNA. This CDR3 is built from 15 residues. Germline-derived CDR1 and CDR2 are SGHRS and YFSETQ. CDR3: CASSPLTPGPGSLFF.

CDR3 in amino acids: CASSRDSGIISGNTIYF. This chain uses TRBV7-9 with TRBJ1-3; as DNA is missing, the TRBD1 call by TCRdb cannot be tested. Looked up from germline, CDR1 is SEHNR and CDR2 is FQNEAQ (reference sequence). The CDR3 runs to 17 residues.

This rearrangement joins TRBV12-3 or TRBV12-4 to TRBJ1-1; the D call of TRBD1 rests on TCRdb alone, since no DNA is present to check it. The CDR3 totals 16 residues. The CDR3 is CASSSQGARGNTEAFF.

This sequence joins TRBV7-2 and TRBJ2-5; TCRdb lists TRBD2, though no DNA is available to test this call. Per germline, CDR1 SGHTA and CDR2 FQGNSA. CDR3 size: 16 residues. CDR3 protein: CASSFRLGGPQETQYF.

The chain couples TRBV12-3 or TRBV12-4 to TRBJ1-4; the D call from TCRdb, TRBD1, cannot be confirmed without DNA. The CDR3 spans 13 residues. CDR3 in amino acids: CAAQGQGNEKLFF.

The chain links TRBV19 to TRBJ2-1; TCRdb gives TRBD2 as the D gene, but with no DNA this cannot be confirmed. This CDR3 has 16 residues. Germline CDR1 is LNHDA and CDR2 is SQIVND (reference sequence). The chain's CDR3 is CASNPSSGRGYNEQFF.

The genes are TRBV12-3 or TRBV12-4 and TRBJ2-7; TCRdb indicates TRBD1, and absent DNA this call remains unverified. This CDR3 contains 16 residues. CDR3 loop: CASSLGDREPTYEQYF.

This chain joins TRBV12-3 or TRBV12-4 and TRBJ1-2; the D call from TCRdb, TRBD1, cannot be confirmed without DNA. The CDR3 has 14 residues. The CDR3 spells CASSLGWGSRGYTF.

J is TRBJ2-7 and V is TRBV7-2; the TCRdb call, TRBD1, lacks DNA for checking. The CDR3 is 15 amino acids. CDR1 is SGHTA, CDR2 FQGNSA, per germline. CDR3 residues: CASSLGGQGAGEQYF.

V and J are TRBV28 and TRBJ2-7; TCRdb's D gene call, TRBD2, goes unchecked for lack of DNA. CDR3 size: 15 residues. The V gene's germline CDR1 is MDHEN and CDR2 SYDVKM. The CDR3 loop reads CATVTPGAGAYEQYF.

The gene calls are TRBV10-3 and TRBJ2-1; TCRdb names TRBD2, which stays unverified in the absence of DNA. Germline V gives CDR1 ENHRY, CDR2 SYGVKD. The CDR3 is 16 residues long. The CDR3 sequence is CAISDSTSGSVNEQFF.

This rearrangement joins TRBV5-4 to TRBJ2-5. Germline values: CDR1 SGHNT, CDR2 YYREEE (reference sequence). This CDR3 is 15 amino acids long. The CDR3 spells CASSLAPGRAETQYF.

The chain carries TRBV11-2 and TRBJ2-4; TCRdb gives TRBD1 as the D gene, but with no DNA this cannot be confirmed. There are 18 residues in the CDR3. CDR1 and CDR2 from the germline V gene are SGHAT and FQNNGV. CDR3 amino acids: CASSSGTGGVMGKNIQYF.

The V and J genes are TRBV2 and TRBJ2-3; TCRdb picks TRBD2, but there is no DNA to check that call. This CDR3 is 18 amino acids long. The V gene's germline CDR1 is SNHLY and CDR2 FYNNEI. The CDR3 loop reads CASSSVAGGPILTDTQYF.